The 12 T cell receptor beta chains in this list originate from one sample, sequenced in a study of CD8 T cells in Susac syndrome. An amount of RNA that ranged from 0.5 to 1 ug was reverse transcribed with random hexamers. TCRdb re-called the immunoSEQ multiplex PCR reads with MiXCR, one entry per CDR3 protein. The sample consists of over 150,000 distinct CDR3 sequences, about 96% of them appearing once. Sequencing was carried out using CD4+ T cells from PBMCs. The receptors here all came from a human donor with Susac syndrome.

The chain couples TRBV5-6 to TRBJ2-3; 11 nucleotides align to TRBD2. The CDR3 is 18 amino acids. V dropped 6 bases and J dropped 3; count of bases not matched to a gene: 15. Looked up from germline, CDR1 is SGHDT and CDR2 is YYEEEE. The CDR3 DNA reads TGTGCCAGCACCATAGGGGAGCTCCGACTAGCGGGGACAGATACGCAGTATTTT. Protein: CASTIGELRLAGTDTQYF.

The CDR3 loop is CASSLLGRSYEQYF. The CDR3 DNA is TGCGCCAGCAGCCTCCTGGGGCGCTCCTACGAGCAGTACTTC. The J gene is TRBJ2-7, the V gene TRBV4-3, with a possible D match to TRBD1 (5 bases). With 4 bases removed from V and 0 bases from J, the gap between germline ends came to 10 bases. CDR1 is LGHNA and CDR2 is YSLEER in the germline V gene. The CDR3 is 14 residues long.

The gene calls are TRBV12-3 or TRBV12-4 and TRBJ2-1, with 11 bases fitting TRBD2. The CDR3 has 14 residues. V was pared by 4 bases and J by 7 bases, with 3 bases of the junction left unmatched. CDR3 sequence (DNA): TGTGCCAGCAGTTCGACTAGCGGGGTGAATGAGCAGTTCTTC. Protein: CASSSTSGVNEQFF.

The chain is built from TRBV2 and TRBJ2-7; D gene uncertain. V dropped 4 bases and J dropped 6 bases, with 7 bases sitting between them. The CDR3 covers 11 residues. Germline V gene lookup returns CDR1 SNHLY and CDR2 FYNNEI. The CDR3 DNA reads as TGTGCCAGCAGTGTTACCCTCGAGCAGTACTTC. This encodes CASSVTLEQYF.

The chain carries TRBV29-1 and TRBJ2-2; D remains unclear. Germline-derived CDR1 and CDR2 are SQVTM and ANQGSEA. Trimming removed 0 bases at V and 4 bases at J, with 12 bases between. The CDR3 has 15 amino acids. In DNA, the CDR3 is TGCAGCGTTGAAGAATCAGGCGTCCGCACCGGGGAGCTGTTTTTT. It translates to CSVEESGVRTGELFF.

The chain uses TRBV7-9 and TRBJ2-2; D gene uncertain. Trimming stripped 1 base from V and 4 bases from J, with 13 bases between. The CDR3 has 16 amino acids. The germline V gene has CDR1 SEHNR and CDR2 FQNEAQ (reference sequence). CDR3 in DNA: TGTGCCAGCAGCTTAGGTCCTAGGACGCGCACCGGGGAGCTGTTTTTT. Encoded protein: CASSLGPRTRTGELFF.

This clonotype was seen only once. The V and J genes are TRBV30 and TRBJ1-2; possibly TRBD1 for D (6 bases). V lost 3 bases, J lost 8 bases, and 13 bases lay in between. This CDR3 has 12 amino acids. Germline V lookup: CDR1 GTSNPN, CDR2 SVGIG (reference sequence). This CDR3 reads CAWSPGEIGYTF. The CDR3 DNA reads as TGTGCCTGGAGCCCAGGGGAAATCGGCTACACCTTC.

This clonotype was detected only a few times. J is TRBJ1-1 and V is TRBV29-1, with TRBD1 identical over 10 bases. With 0 bases clipped from V and 3 bases from J, the junction kept 1 base outside the gene matches. The germline CDR1 and CDR2 sequences are SQVTM and ANQGSEA. The CDR3 is 14 amino acids. CDR3 loop: CSVEEGTGDTEAFF. CDR3 DNA sequence: TGCAGCGTTGAAGAGGGGACAGGGGACACTGAAGCTTTCTTT.

This rearrangement joins TRBV3-1 to TRBJ2-5, with a possible D match to TRBD2 (5 bases). V lost 1 base, J lost 4 bases, and 13 bases lay in between. The CDR3 covers 15 residues. Germline V gives CDR1 LGHDT, CDR2 YNNKEL (reference sequence). The CDR3 is CASSQVGMGTETQYF. The CDR3 DNA reads as TGTGCCAGCAGCCAAGTCGGGATGGGTACAGAGACCCAGTACTTC.

The chain recombines TRBV6-2 or TRBV6-3 with TRBJ2-1; D is uncertain. The length of the CDR3 is 13 residues. Trimming removed 5 bases from V and 3 bases from J, with 8 bases in between. Germline V lookup: CDR1 MNHEY, CDR2 SVGEGT. The CDR3 here is CASSTDRYNEQFF. CDR3 DNA sequence: TGTGCCAGCAGTACGGACCGCTACAATGAGCAGTTCTTC.

V is TRBV18 and J is TRBJ2-1, with TRBD1 matching 7 bases. Germline V lookup: CDR1 KGHSH, CDR2 LQKENI. This CDR3 region has 15 residues. V lost 6 bases to trimming and J lost 6 bases; unmatched junction nucleotides: 11. The CDR3 is CASSPPADRFNEQFF. DNA of the CDR3: TGTGCCAGCTCCCCCCCCGCGGACAGGTTCAATGAGCAGTTCTTC.

The V call is TRBV28, the J call TRBJ2-7; TRBD2 aligns across 7 bases. The length of the CDR3 is 14 residues. Trimming at V came to 7 bases and at J to 2 bases, leaving 8 bases not matched to a gene. CDR1 is MDHEN and CDR2 is SYDVKM in the germline V gene. The CDR3 protein is CASTPRGRAYEQYV. The CDR3 DNA reads TGTGCCAGCACCCCCCGAGGGAGGGCCTACGAGCAGTACGTC.